This T cell receptor (beta chain) was identified in a study of CD8+ T cells in alopecia areata. Germline-derived CDR1 and CDR2 are SQVTM and ANQGSEA. V lost 3 bases, J lost 8 bases, and 5 bases lay in between. The CDR3 extends over 10 amino acids. Extracted RNA was reverse transcribed into cDNA, the sequencing template. Measured with immunoSEQ multiplex PCR; TCRdb has only the in-frame clones, and not every one. The data hold about 110,000 clones, with almost 60% observed a single time. As regards this clone: Its antigen is unidentified.

Study-wide points: Among patients, TCR sharing was less clear than in mice, a difference possibly due in part to HLA diversity in the patient population. Greater clonality was observed in lesional scalp samples, especially alopecia totalis/universalis, versus normal scalp.

The TCR was taken from a human donor in good health. Sequenced input: CD8+ T cells sorted from blood. The chain links TRBV29-1 to TRBJ2-1; D is undetermined. Here the CDR3 reads CSVDQDEQFF. In DNA form, the CDR3 reads TGCAGCGTTGATCAGGATGAGCAGTTCTTC.